This T cell receptor beta chain was captured by sequencing in a study of blood T cell repertoires in COVID-19. Study as a whole: In each case, the material was cDNA or gDNA derived from T cells, B-cell-depleted T cells, or PBMCs.

Source study methods: Nucleated cell counts were estimated from reference gene primer amplification. Clones were read by immunoSEQ multiplex PCR, and TCRdb kept only the in-frame ones, dropping some. The DNA was the basis for D and trimming; V, J and clone size are from that table. The table includes around 250,000 clones, about 87% detected once. Germline lookup yields CDR1 LGHNA and CDR2 YSLEER. Trimming shortened V by 0 bases and J by 0 bases, and 12 bases separated the two germline ends. CDR3 length: 16 amino acids. The sample consisted of peripheral blood. The source is a woman in her 70s with active or convalescent COVID-19. The chain combines TRBV4-3 with TRBJ2-7, with a possible D match to TRBD1 (5 bases). CDR3 DNA sequence: TGCGCCAGCAGCCAAGAGTTGGCAGGGCCCTCCTACGAGCAGTACTTC. Amino acids: CASSQELAGPSYEQYF.